The 4 T cell receptor beta chains reported below all come from one sample, sequenced in a study of T cell responses to AZD1222 COVID-19 vaccine. TCRdb's copy holds only in-frame clones and misses some; the assay was immunoSEQ multiplex PCR. There are approximately 200,000 clones in the sample; approximately 94% occur only once, and 7.5% to 10% lies in the top ten. This material consisted of peripheral blood, taken on day 0 of AZD1222 vaccination. These receptors all come from an adult in good health.

The rearrangement joins TRBV28 to TRBJ2-3, with TRBD2 matching over 9 bases. Germline loops: CDR1 MDHEN, CDR2 SYDVKM. The CDR3 is made up of 15 amino acids. The ends lost 3 bases at V and 0 bases at J; junction bases unmatched: 1. CDR3 in DNA: TGTGCCAGCAGTTTCCTAGCGGGAAGCACAGATACGCAGTATTTT. It codes for CASSFLAGSTDTQYF. The whole variable domain, remainder taken from reference TRBV28 and TRBJ2-3, is DVKVTQSSRYLVKRTGEKVFLECVQDMDHENMFWYRQDPGLGLRLIYFSYDVKMKEKGDIPEGYSVSREKKERFSLILESASTNQTSMYLCASSFLAGSTDTQYFGPGTRLTVL.

V and J are TRBV15 and TRBJ2-2; tentatively, D is TRBD2 (6 bases). Trimming stripped 0 bases from V and 6 bases from J, with 14 bases between. Germline V gives CDR1 LNHNV, CDR2 YYDKDF (reference sequence). This CDR3 has 16 residues. The CDR3 DNA follows: TGTGCCACCAGCAGAGATCGCGCCGGGAGCGCCGGGGAGCTGTTTTTT. Amino acid sequence: CATSRDRAGSAGELFF.

The rearrangement links TRBV6-5 to TRBJ1-2; 9 bases match TRBD1. V dropped 5 bases and J dropped 3; count of bases not matched to a gene: 4. The germline gives CDR1 MNHEY, CDR2 SVGAGI. The CDR3 is 14 amino acids. In nucleotides, the CDR3 is TGTGCCAGCAGTAGACGGGACAGGGACTATGGCTACACCTTC. Translated, it gives CASSRRDRDYGYTF.

The V and J genes are TRBV7-9 and TRBJ1-1, with 7 bases matching TRBD1. After removal of 4 bases from V and 6 bases from J, the junction contained 8 bases not matched to a gene. The CDR3 loop spans 14 amino acids. Looked up from germline, CDR1 is SEHNR and CDR2 is FQNEAQ (reference sequence). CDR3 loop: CASSSQGPSPEAFF. CDR3 in DNA: TGTGCCAGCAGCTCACAGGGGCCTTCCCCTGAAGCTTTCTTT.